These 11 T cell receptor beta chains were all obtained from the same sample, sequenced in a study of cytomegalovirus exposure and HLA in healthy donors. PCR involved 60 Vbeta and 13 Jbeta primers. Measured with immunoSEQ multiplex PCR; TCRdb has only the in-frame clones, and not every one. The table lists 150,000 to 180,000 clones, approximately 80% of them singletons. The sample taken for sequencing was PBMCs. The receptors shown here come from a man aged 25 to 45 in good health and CMV-seropositive.

In DNA form, the CDR3 reads TGTGCCAGCTCACTAAACGACAGGGCCTCTGAAGCTTTCTTT. Protein sequence: CASSLNDRASEAFF. The chain combines TRBV18 with TRBJ1-1; 7 nucleotides agree with TRBD1. The germline V gene has CDR1 KGHSH and CDR2 LQKENI. V was clipped by 4 bases and J by 6 bases; unmatched bases: 8. The CDR3 spans 14 residues.

The chain carries TRBV19 and TRBJ2-3; 7 nucleotides align to TRBD1. Germline trimming cut 5 bases from V and 5 bases from J; bases unmatched to any gene: 4. CDR1 and CDR2 (germline): LNHDA, SQIVND (reference sequence). The CDR3 extends over 13 amino acids. The CDR3 sequence is CASSPDRKDTQYF. CDR3 coding DNA: TGTGCCAGTAGTCCGGACAGGAAAGATACGCAGTATTTT.

The J gene is TRBJ2-4, the V gene TRBV28; 10 nucleotides agree with TRBD1. Trimming removed 5 bases from V and 6 bases from J; junction bases left unmatched: 4. Germline CDR1 and CDR2: MDHEN and SYDVKM. This CDR3 is built from 14 residues. Here the CDR3 DNA reads TGTGCCAGCAGTCTCCGGACAGGGGGAAACATTCAGTACTTC. Protein sequence: CASSLRTGGNIQYF.

The CDR3 DNA follows: TGTGCCAGCAGCCAAGATGGAGGGGCTGAAGCTTTCTTT. Translating it yields CASSQDGGAEAFF. The J gene is TRBJ1-1, the V gene TRBV4-2; TRBD1 might be the D (5 bases). The V and J ends lost 0 bases and 6 bases respectively, with 8 bases between them. Germline V lookup: CDR1 LGHNA, CDR2 YNFKEQ. This CDR3 spans 13 amino acids.

In this sample, this clone turned up a few times. This chain uses TRBV6-5 with TRBJ1-1; D is undetermined. Germline V gene data show CDR1 as MNHEY and CDR2 as SVGAGI. V lost 5 bases to trimming and J lost 3 bases, with 10 bases between them. The CDR3 totals 13 residues. DNA of the CDR3: TGTGCCAGCAGTGAAGCGAGGGACACTGAAGCTTTCTTT. Translated: CASSEARDTEAFF.

The chain joins TRBV5-1 to TRBJ2-6; D is unresolved. In germline, CDR1 is SGHRS, CDR2 YFSETQ. Trimming pared 4 bases from V and 0 bases from J, leaving 8 bases between. This CDR3 has 15 residues. CDR3 loop: CASSIQPSGANVLTF. DNA of the CDR3: TGCGCCAGCAGCATACAGCCCTCTGGGGCCAACGTCCTGACTTTC.

The genes are TRBV27 and TRBJ1-5, with TRBD1 identical over 8 bases. The V gene end was trimmed by 5 bases and the J gene end by 2 bases; junction bases not matched to a gene: 2. The CDR3 length is 14 residues. The germline CDR1 and CDR2 sequences are MNHEY and SMNVEV (reference sequence). This CDR3 is CASSPTGGNQPQHF. In nucleotides, the CDR3 is TGTGCCAGCAGTCCGACAGGGGGCAATCAGCCCCAGCATTTT.

The rearrangement joins TRBV9 to TRBJ2-5, with 8 nucleotides matching TRBD1. V shed 4 bases and J 7 bases; nucleotides not matched to a gene: 9. Germline values: CDR1 SGDLS, CDR2 YYNGEE. The CDR3 consists of 14 residues. The CDR3 reads CASSPYGRGLTQYF. In DNA, the CDR3 is TGTGCCAGCAGCCCCTACGGCAGGGGGCTGACCCAGTACTTC.

This clone was seen just once. The V gene is TRBV19, the J gene TRBJ1-2, with 7 bases aligning to TRBD1. CDR3 length: 13 residues. Germline values: CDR1 LNHDA, CDR2 SQIVND (reference sequence). Germline trimming cut 6 bases from V and 3 bases from J; bases unmatched to any gene: 4. The CDR3 loop is CASSPDRDYGYTF. DNA for the CDR3: TGTGCCAGTAGCCCAGACAGGGACTATGGCTACACCTTC.

The chain couples TRBV15 to TRBJ2-5; D not certain. The germline gives CDR1 LNHNV, CDR2 YYDKDF (reference sequence). V was trimmed by 5 bases and J by 5 bases, leaving 15 bases between them. This CDR3 spans 14 amino acids. Here the CDR3 reads CATSAGRSWETQYF. The CDR3 DNA is TGTGCCACCAGCGCCGGCCGGAGCTGGGAGACCCAGTACTTC.

The rearrangement joins TRBV19 to TRBJ2-1, with TRBD1 identical over 9 bases. The trim removed 3 bases at V and 5 bases at J, leaving 8 bases unmatched. Looked up from germline, CDR1 is LNHDA and CDR2 is SQIVND (reference sequence). The CDR3 totals 16 residues. The CDR3 sequence: CASSITGGGVHNEQFF. The DNA of the CDR3 is TGTGCCAGTAGTATCACAGGGGGCGGGGTACACAATGAGCAGTTCTTC.